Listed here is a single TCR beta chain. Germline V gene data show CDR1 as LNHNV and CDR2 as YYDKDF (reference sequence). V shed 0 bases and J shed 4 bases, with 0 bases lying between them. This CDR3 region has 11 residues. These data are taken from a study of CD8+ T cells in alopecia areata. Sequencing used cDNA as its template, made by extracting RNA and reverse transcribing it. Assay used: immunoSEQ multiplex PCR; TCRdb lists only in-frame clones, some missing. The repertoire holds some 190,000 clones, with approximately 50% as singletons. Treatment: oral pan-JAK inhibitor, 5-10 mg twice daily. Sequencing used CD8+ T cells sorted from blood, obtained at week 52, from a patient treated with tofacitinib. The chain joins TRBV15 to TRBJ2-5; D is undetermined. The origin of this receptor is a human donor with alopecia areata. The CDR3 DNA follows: TGTGCCACCAGCAGAGAAGAGACCCAGTACTTC. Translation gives CATSREETQYF.